These T cell receptor beta chains were read from a single sample in a study of T cell responses to AZD1222 COVID-19 vaccine. Only in-frame clones appear in the TCRdb table, and some are missing; sequencing was by immunoSEQ multiplex PCR. The sample has some 120,000 clones; around 90% are singletons. The sequences come from peripheral blood, collected on day 0 of AZD1222 vaccination. These receptors were taken from an adult in good health. Each CDR3 is given with its conserved first and last residue. Each record gives: V gene, clone size, D gene, J gene, CDR3 DNA, CDR3 protein. D genes are given only for firm matches. Size is omitted from some rows. Given values are once, few, many or a class for expanded clones.

>TRBV30|.|TRBD1|TRBJ1-1
TGTGCCTGGAGTGAAGGGGGCTACACTGAAGCTTTCTTT
CAWSEGGYTEAFF
>TRBV5-6|.|TRBD1|TRBJ1-2
TGTGCCAGCAGTACAGGGGGAATTAACTATGGCTACACCTTC
CASSTGGINYGYTF
>TRBV18|.|.|TRBJ2-7
TGTGCCAGCTCACCACCTCGGCCAGGGAGGGAGCAGTACTTC
CASSPPRPGREQYF
>TRBV29-1|.|.|TRBJ1-1
TGCAGCGCCCGGGTACAGGGAGGGGTTGAAGCTTTCTTT
CSARVQGGVEAFF
>TRBV7-2|.|TRBD1|TRBJ2-7
TGTGCCAGCAGCCCCCGGGACAGGGGCTACGAGCAGTACTTC
CASSPRDRGYEQYF
>TRBV2|.|TRBD1|TRBJ2-3
TGTGCCAACTCGGAGGACAGGGAGGAAGATACGCAGTATTTT
CANSEDREEDTQYF
>TRBV27|.|.|TRBJ1-5
TGTGCCAGCAGCCCTGAGGATTTT
CASSPEDF
>TRBV19|few|TRBD1|TRBJ1-2
TGTGCCAGTAGTATACTGGCAGGGGGATATGGCTACACCTTC
CASSILAGGYGYTF
>TRBV7-2|few|.|TRBJ1-5
TGTGCCAGCAGCCCTTTGAGGGGGAGCAATCAGCCCCAGCATTTT
CASSPLRGSNQPQHF
>TRBV18|.|TRBD1|TRBJ1-3
TGTGCCAGCTCACCAGGACAGGACCGTGGCGGGACCATATATTTT
CASSPGQDRGGTIYF